This record covers a single T cell receptor (beta chain). This sample stems from a study of blood T cell repertoires in COVID-19. Across the study: Italy, Spain and the United States were the sources of the convalescent and acute COVID-19 samples.

Under the authors' procedure: By means of reference gene primer amplification, nucleated cell counts were estimated. Sequencing was performed with immunoSEQ multiplex PCR; in TCRdb, only in-frame clones are kept and a portion is missing. The DNA gave D and trimming, while V, J and clone size come from that table. This table holds about 110,000 clones, 80% to 85% found once. This CDR3 has 15 residues. This receptor was taken from a human donor in a cohort sampled during active COVID-19. This chain uses TRBV21-1 with TRBJ2-7; the table's TRBD1 call for D was not verified on the DNA. TRBV21-1 is a pseudogene. Material: peripheral blood. CDR3 sequence: CASSNRQGNHYEQYV. CDR3 bases: TGTGCCAGCAGCAACCGACAGGGAAATCACTACGAGCAGTACGTC.